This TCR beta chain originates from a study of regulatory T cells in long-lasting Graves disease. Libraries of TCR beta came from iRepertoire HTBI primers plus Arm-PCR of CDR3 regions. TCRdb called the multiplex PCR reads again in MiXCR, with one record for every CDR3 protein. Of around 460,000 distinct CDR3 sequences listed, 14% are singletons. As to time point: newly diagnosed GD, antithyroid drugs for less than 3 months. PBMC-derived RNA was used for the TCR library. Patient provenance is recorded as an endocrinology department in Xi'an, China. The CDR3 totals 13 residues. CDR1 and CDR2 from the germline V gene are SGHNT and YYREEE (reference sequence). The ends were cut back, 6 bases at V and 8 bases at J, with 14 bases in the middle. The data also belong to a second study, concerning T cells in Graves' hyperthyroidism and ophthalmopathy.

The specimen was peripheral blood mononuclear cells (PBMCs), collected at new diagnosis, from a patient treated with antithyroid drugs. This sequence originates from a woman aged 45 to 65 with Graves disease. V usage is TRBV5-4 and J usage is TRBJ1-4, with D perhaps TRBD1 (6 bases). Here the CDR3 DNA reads TGTGCCAGCACCGGGGGCCTAAGGGAAAAACTGTTTTTT. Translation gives CASTGGLREKLFF.